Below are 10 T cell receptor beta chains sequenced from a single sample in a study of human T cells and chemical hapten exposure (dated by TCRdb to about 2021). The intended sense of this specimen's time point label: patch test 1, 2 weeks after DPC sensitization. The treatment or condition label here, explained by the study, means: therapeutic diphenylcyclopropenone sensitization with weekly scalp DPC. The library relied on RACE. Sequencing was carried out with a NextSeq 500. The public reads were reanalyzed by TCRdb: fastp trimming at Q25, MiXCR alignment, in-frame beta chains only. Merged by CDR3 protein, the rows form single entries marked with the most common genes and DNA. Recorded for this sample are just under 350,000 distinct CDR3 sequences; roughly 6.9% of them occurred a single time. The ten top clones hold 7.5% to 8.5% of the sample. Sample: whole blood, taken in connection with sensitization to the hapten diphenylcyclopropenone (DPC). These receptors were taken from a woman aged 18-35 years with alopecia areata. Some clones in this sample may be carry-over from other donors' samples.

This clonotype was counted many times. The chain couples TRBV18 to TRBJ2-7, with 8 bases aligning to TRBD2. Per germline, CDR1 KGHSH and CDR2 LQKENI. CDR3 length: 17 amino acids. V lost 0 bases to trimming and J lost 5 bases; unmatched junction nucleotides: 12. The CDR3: CASSPPGGGGPINEQYF. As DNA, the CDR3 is TGTGCCAGCTCACCACCGGGTGGCGGGGGGCCGATCAACGAGCAGTACTTC.

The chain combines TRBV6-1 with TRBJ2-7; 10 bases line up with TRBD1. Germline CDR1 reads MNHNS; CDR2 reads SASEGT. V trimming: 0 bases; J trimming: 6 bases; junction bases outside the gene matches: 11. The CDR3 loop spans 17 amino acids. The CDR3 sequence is CASSEAPWDRGKGEQYF. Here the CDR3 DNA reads TGTGCCAGCAGTGAAGCCCCTTGGGACAGGGGAAAAGGCGAGCAGTACTTC.

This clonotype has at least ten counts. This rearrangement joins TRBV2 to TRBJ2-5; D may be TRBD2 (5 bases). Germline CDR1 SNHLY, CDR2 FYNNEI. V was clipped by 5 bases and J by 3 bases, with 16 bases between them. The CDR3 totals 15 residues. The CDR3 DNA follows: TGTGCCAGCAGTCTGGAGGTCCTCTCCAAAGAGACCCAGTACTTC. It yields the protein CASSLEVLSKETQYF.

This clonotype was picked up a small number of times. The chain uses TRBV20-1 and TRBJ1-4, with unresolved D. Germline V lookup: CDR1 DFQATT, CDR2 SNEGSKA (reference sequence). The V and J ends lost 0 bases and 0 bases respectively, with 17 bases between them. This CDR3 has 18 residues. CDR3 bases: TGCAGTGCTAGAGACGATTCCGACTACTGGACAACTAATGAAAAACTGTTTTTT. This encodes CSARDDSDYWTTNEKLFF.

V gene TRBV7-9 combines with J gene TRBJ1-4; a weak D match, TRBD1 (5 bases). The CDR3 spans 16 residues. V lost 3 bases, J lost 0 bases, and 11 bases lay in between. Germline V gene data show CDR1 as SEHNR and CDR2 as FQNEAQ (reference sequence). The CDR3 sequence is CASSLGTLATNEKLFF. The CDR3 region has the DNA TGTGCCAGCAGCTTGGGGACGCTTGCAACTAATGAAAAACTGTTTTTT.

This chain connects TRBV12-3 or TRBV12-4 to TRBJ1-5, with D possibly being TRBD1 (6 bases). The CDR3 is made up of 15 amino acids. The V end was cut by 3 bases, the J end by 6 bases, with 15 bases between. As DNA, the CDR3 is TGTGCCAGCAGTTTTTTCTGGGGGGCGGGTCAGCCCCAGCATTTT. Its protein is CASSFFWGAGQPQHF.

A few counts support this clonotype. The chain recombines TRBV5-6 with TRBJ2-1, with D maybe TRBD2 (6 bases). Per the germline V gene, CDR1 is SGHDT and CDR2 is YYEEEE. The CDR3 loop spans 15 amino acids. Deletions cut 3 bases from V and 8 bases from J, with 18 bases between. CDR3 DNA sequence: TGTGCCAGCAGCTACTCCGGGACGGGGGAGTATGAGCAGTTCTTC. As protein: CASSYSGTGEYEQFF. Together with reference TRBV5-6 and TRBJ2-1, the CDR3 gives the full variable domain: DAGVTQSPTHLIKTRGQQVTLRCSPKSGHDTVSWYQQALGQGPQFIFQYYEEEERQRGNFPDRFSGHQFPNYSSELNVNALLLGDSALYLCASSYSGTGEYEQFFGPGTRLTVL.

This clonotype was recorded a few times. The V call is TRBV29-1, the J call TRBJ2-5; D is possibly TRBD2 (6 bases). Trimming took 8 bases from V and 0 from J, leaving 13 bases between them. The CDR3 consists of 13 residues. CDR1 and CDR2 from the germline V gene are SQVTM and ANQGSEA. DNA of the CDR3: TGCAGCACCGGGGCGGGATACCAAGAGACCCAGTACTTC. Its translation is CSTGAGYQETQYF.

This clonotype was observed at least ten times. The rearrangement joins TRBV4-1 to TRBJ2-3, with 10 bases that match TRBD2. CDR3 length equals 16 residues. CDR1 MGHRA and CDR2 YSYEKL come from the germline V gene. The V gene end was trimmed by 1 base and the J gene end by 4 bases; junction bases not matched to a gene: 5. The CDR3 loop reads CASSQVLAGGPDTQYF. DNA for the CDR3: TGCGCCAGCAGCCAAGTTTTAGCGGGGGGCCCAGATACGCAGTATTTT.

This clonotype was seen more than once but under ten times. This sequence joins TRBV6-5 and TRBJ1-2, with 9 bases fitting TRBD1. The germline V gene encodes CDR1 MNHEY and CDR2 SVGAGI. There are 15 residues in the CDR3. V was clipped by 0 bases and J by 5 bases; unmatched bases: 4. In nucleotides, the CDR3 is TGTGCCAGCAGTTACTCGAAACAGGGGGCGTATGGCTACACCTTC. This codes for CASSYSKQGAYGYTF.